The sequence of this T cell receptor (beta chain) was determined in a study of beta chain features in type 1 diabetes. V gave up 2 bases and J gave up 3 bases, with 16 bases separating them. The V gene's germline CDR1 is SGHRS and CDR2 YFSETQ. The CDR3 consists of 16 residues. All of the isolated RNA was reverse transcribed, so expressed TCRB transcripts were sequenced. Sequenced by immunoSEQ multiplex PCR; TCRdb stores in-frame clones only, minus some. This sample has over 150,000 clones; about 7.9% occur once, and the top ten carry approximately 0.5%. Study-wide findings and caveats: Type 1 diabetes patients had TCRB CDR3s that were shorter (moderately but significantly so) in all four CD4+ subsets. PCR might pick shorter templates more often, in the same way for patients and controls.

Only a few counts were recorded for this clone. The antigen remains undetermined. The sequence was obtained from a man younger than 35 with type 1 diabetes. V usage is TRBV5-1 and J usage is TRBJ2-3; D might be TRBD2 (5 bases). The source material was central memory CD4+ T cells from blood. The CDR3 reads CASSFSRRAETDTQYF. In nucleotides, the CDR3 is TGCGCCAGCAGCTTCAGTCGGCGAGCGGAGACAGATACGCAGTATTTT.